These T cell receptor beta chains were read from a single sample in a study of multiple sclerosis patients with progressive multifocal leukoencephalopathy. The table came from immunoSEQ multiplex PCR; TCRdb's copy has only in-frame clones and leaves some out. The sample lists more than 30,000 clones; approximately 88% were seen once. Here the sequenced sample was PBMCs, taken from a patient treated with natalizumab. The receptors derive from a woman aged 40 to 55 with progressive multifocal leukoencephalopathy. Both conserved end residues are part of each CDR3. A D gene is named only where the DNA matches it firmly. Some rows mark clone size as missing; the rest say once, few, many or name a class of expanded clone.

j_gene: TRBJ2-1
d_gene: TRBD2
v_gene: TRBV5-1
abundance: once
CDR3nt: TGCGCCAGCAGCCCCCAGACTAGCGGGAGCCGCTCCTACAATGAGCAGTTCTTC
CDR3aa: CASSPQTSGSRSYNEQFF

j_gene: TRBJ1-2
d_gene: -
v_gene: TRBV28
abundance: once
CDR3nt: TGTGCCAGCCCCGGGCCGCTTGATAACTATGGCTACACCTTC
CDR3aa: CASPGPLDNYGYTF

j_gene: TRBJ1-1
d_gene: -
v_gene: TRBV29-1
abundance: -
CDR3nt: TGCAGCGTTGAGATCGGTGAAGCTTTCTTT
CDR3aa: CSVEIGEAFF

j_gene: TRBJ2-3
d_gene: TRBD2
v_gene: TRBV13
abundance: -
CDR3nt: TGTGCCAGCAGCCCCCGAGCGGGAGCTTCTGATACGCAGTATTTT
CDR3aa: CASSPRAGASDTQYF

j_gene: TRBJ2-7
d_gene: -
v_gene: TRBV9
abundance: -
CDR3nt: TGTGCCAGCAGCGCAGGAGGAACCGGCGAGCAGTACTTC
CDR3aa: CASSAGGTGEQYF

j_gene: TRBJ2-7
d_gene: TRBD2
v_gene: TRBV28
abundance: -
CDR3nt: TGTGCCTCGGGAAGGACTAGCGGATCCTACGAGCAGTACTTC
CDR3aa: CASGRTSGSYEQYF

j_gene: TRBJ1-5
d_gene: TRBD1
v_gene: TRBV18
abundance: -
CDR3nt: TGTGCCAGCTCACCAGGGACAGGCTATCAGCCCCAGCATTTT
CDR3aa: CASSPGTGYQPQHF

j_gene: TRBJ2-5
d_gene: -
v_gene: TRBV30
abundance: -
CDR3nt: TGTGCCTGGAGTGTACAAGGGGTGAAGACCCAGTACTTC
CDR3aa: CAWSVQGVKTQYF

j_gene: TRBJ1-4
d_gene: -
v_gene: TRBV30
abundance: -
CDR3nt: TGTGCCTGGAGTTCTGCGAGAGGGGTGTTAGAAAAACTGTTTTTT
CDR3aa: CAWSSARGVLEKLFF

j_gene: TRBJ2-7
d_gene: TRBD1
v_gene: TRBV28
abundance: -
CDR3nt: TGTGCCAGCAGTACCCCACAGGGGGCCTACGAGCAGTACTTC
CDR3aa: CASSTPQGAYEQYF

j_gene: TRBJ2-7
d_gene: TRBD2
v_gene: TRBV5-4
abundance: -
CDR3nt: TGTGCCAGCAGCTTGCCTAGCGGGAGGGCCAGGAACGAGCAGTACTTC
CDR3aa: CASSLPSGRARNEQYF

j_gene: TRBJ1-4
d_gene: -
v_gene: TRBV28
abundance: -
CDR3nt: TGTGCCAGCAGTTTAGGGGGTCGTGGCGATGAAAAACTGTTTTTT
CDR3aa: CASSLGGRGDEKLFF

j_gene: TRBJ2-7
d_gene: TRBD2
v_gene: TRBV6-1
abundance: -
CDR3nt: TGTGCCAGCAGTGTCTCCGGGACTAGGGGTTCGTACGAGCAGTACTTC
CDR3aa: CASSVSGTRGSYEQYF

j_gene: TRBJ2-2
d_gene: -
v_gene: TRBV5-1
abundance: -
CDR3nt: TGCGCCAGCAGCACGGACAGGAACACCGGGGAGCTGTTTTTT
CDR3aa: CASSTDRNTGELFF

j_gene: TRBJ2-1
d_gene: TRBD1
v_gene: TRBV28
abundance: few
CDR3nt: TGTGCCAGCAGTGAATCCGGACAGGGGACCAATGAGCAGTTCTTC
CDR3aa: CASSESGQGTNEQFF

j_gene: TRBJ1-2
d_gene: -
v_gene: TRBV5-4
abundance: few
CDR3nt: TGTGCCAGCAGCTTTCGACAGCTTAACTATGGCTACACCTTC
CDR3aa: CASSFRQLNYGYTF

j_gene: TRBJ2-3
d_gene: TRBD2
v_gene: TRBV2
abundance: once
CDR3nt: TGTGCCAGCAGCCCGACTAGCGGGAGGGCCTCAGATACGCAGTATTTT
CDR3aa: CASSPTSGRASDTQYF

j_gene: TRBJ1-2
d_gene: -
v_gene: TRBV9
abundance: -
CDR3nt: TGTGCCAGCAGCGGTGGGTACGGCTACACCTTC
CDR3aa: CASSGGYGYTF

j_gene: TRBJ2-5
d_gene: -
v_gene: TRBV10-3
abundance: once
CDR3nt: TGTGCCATCAGTAGAGCGAACGATCAAGAGACCCAGTACTTC
CDR3aa: CAISRANDQETQYF

j_gene: TRBJ2-3
d_gene: -
v_gene: TRBV5-1
abundance: -
CDR3nt: TGCGCCAGCAGTTTGGGGGCCATCCAGGGTACAGATACGCAGTATTTT
CDR3aa: CASSLGAIQGTDTQYF

j_gene: TRBJ1-2
d_gene: TRBD1
v_gene: TRBV6-4
abundance: -
CDR3nt: TGTGCCAGCAGCCCGGACAGGGGCTATGGCTACACCTTC
CDR3aa: CASSPDRGYGYTF

j_gene: TRBJ2-7
d_gene: TRBD1
v_gene: TRBV7-9
abundance: few
CDR3nt: TGTGCCAGCAGCTCGGACAGGTTTCTCTACGAGCAGTACTTC
CDR3aa: CASSSDRFLYEQYF

j_gene: TRBJ2-5
d_gene: TRBD1
v_gene: TRBV29-1
abundance: once
CDR3nt: TGCAGCGTCCTAACAGGGGCCCAAGAGACCCAGTACTTC
CDR3aa: CSVLTGAQETQYF

j_gene: TRBJ1-5
d_gene: -
v_gene: TRBV18
abundance: -
CDR3nt: TGTGCCAGCTCACCTGGACGAATTAGCAATCAGCCCCAGCATTTT
CDR3aa: CASSPGRISNQPQHF

j_gene: TRBJ2-5
d_gene: TRBD1
v_gene: TRBV4-3
abundance: -
CDR3nt: TGCGCCAGCAGCCAACGACAGGGATCCCAAGAGACCCAGTACTTC
CDR3aa: CASSQRQGSQETQYF

j_gene: TRBJ1-2
d_gene: TRBD1
v_gene: TRBV4-2
abundance: -
CDR3nt: TGTGCCAGCAGCCGGCAAACGGGACAGGGGATATATGCCTACACCTTC
CDR3aa: CASSRQTGQGIYAYTF

j_gene: TRBJ2-1
d_gene: TRBD1
v_gene: TRBV27
abundance: -
CDR3nt: TGTGCCAGCAGTTTCTCCGGGGACAGCAAGCTGGAGTTCTTC
CDR3aa: CASSFSGDSKLEFF

j_gene: TRBJ2-7
d_gene: -
v_gene: TRBV5-1
abundance: -
CDR3nt: TGCGCCAGCAGCTTGGGGGCAGGGGCCACCTACGAGCAGTACTTC
CDR3aa: CASSLGAGATYEQYF

j_gene: TRBJ1-4
d_gene: -
v_gene: TRBV2
abundance: -
CDR3nt: TGTGCCAGTTGCCGGGCCCCTGCCCCAACTAATGAAAAACTGTTTTTT
CDR3aa: CASCRAPAPTNEKLFF

j_gene: TRBJ1-2
d_gene: -
v_gene: TRBV28
abundance: -
CDR3nt: TGTGCCACCAAGACGGGAAATCTGTATGGCTACACCTTC
CDR3aa: CATKTGNLYGYTF

j_gene: TRBJ2-3
d_gene: -
v_gene: TRBV7-2
abundance: -
CDR3nt: TGTGCCAGCAGCGACGGACTGAACACAGATACGCAGTATTTT
CDR3aa: CASSDGLNTDTQYF

j_gene: TRBJ2-5
d_gene: -
v_gene: TRBV19
abundance: -
CDR3nt: TGTGCCAGTAGGCAGGACCCTCAAGGATGGGCCCAGTACTTC
CDR3aa: CASRQDPQGWAQYF

j_gene: TRBJ2-5
d_gene: -
v_gene: TRBV7-2
abundance: -
CDR3nt: TGTGCCAGCAGCTTCGCTCAGGGCGGGGAGACCCAGTACTTC
CDR3aa: CASSFAQGGETQYF

j_gene: TRBJ1-2
d_gene: -
v_gene: TRBV7-8
abundance: -
CDR3nt: TGTGCCAGCAGCCTAGTCAGTCCCGGCTGGGGCTACACCTTC
CDR3aa: CASSLVSPGWGYTF

j_gene: TRBJ1-1
d_gene: -
v_gene: TRBV27
abundance: -
CDR3nt: TGTGCCAGCGGTGAGGGGTCGGTGACTGAAGCTTTCTTT
CDR3aa: CASGEGSVTEAFF

j_gene: TRBJ2-5
d_gene: -
v_gene: TRBV6-1
abundance: once
CDR3nt: TGTGCCAGCAGTGACAGGGTTTCGAGGGGAGAGACCCAGTACTTC
CDR3aa: CASSDRVSRGETQYF

j_gene: TRBJ1-1
d_gene: TRBD1
v_gene: TRBV6-1
abundance: -
CDR3nt: TGTGCCAGCACCGCGGACAGGATGAACACTGAAGCTTTCTTT
CDR3aa: CASTADRMNTEAFF

j_gene: TRBJ2-7
d_gene: TRBD2
v_gene: TRBV7-2
abundance: -
CDR3nt: TGTGCCAGCAGCCAAGGGACTAGCGGGAACGAGCAGTACTTC
CDR3aa: CASSQGTSGNEQYF

j_gene: TRBJ2-1
d_gene: -
v_gene: TRBV4-2
abundance: -
CDR3nt: TGTGCCAGCAGCCAAGAACCGAACAATGAGCAGTTCTTC
CDR3aa: CASSQEPNNEQFF

j_gene: TRBJ2-3
d_gene: -
v_gene: TRBV27
abundance: -
CDR3nt: TGTGCCAGCAGTCCCATAGCATTGGTCGTTGGTAGCACAGATACGCAGTATTTT
CDR3aa: CASSPIALVVGSTDTQYF

j_gene: TRBJ1-2
d_gene: -
v_gene: TRBV28
abundance: -
CDR3nt: TGTGCCAGCAGTCGGGTTCAGCACTATGGCTACACCTTC
CDR3aa: CASSRVQHYGYTF

j_gene: TRBJ2-5
d_gene: TRBD2
v_gene: TRBV6-5
abundance: -
CDR3nt: TGTGCCAGCAGTTACAATGGGGGACTACCGGAGACCCAGTACTTC
CDR3aa: CASSYNGGLPETQYF

j_gene: TRBJ1-2
d_gene: TRBD1
v_gene: TRBV18
abundance: -
CDR3nt: TGTGCCAGCTCACCAGGGACAGACTATGGCTACACCTTC
CDR3aa: CASSPGTDYGYTF

j_gene: TRBJ1-1
d_gene: TRBD1
v_gene: TRBV4-2
abundance: once
CDR3nt: TGTGCCAGCAGCCTATGGACAGGCGCTGAAGCTTTCTTT
CDR3aa: CASSLWTGAEAFF

j_gene: TRBJ2-3
d_gene: TRBD1
v_gene: TRBV27
abundance: -
CDR3nt: TGTGCCAGCAGCGCGCCTCTCCTCGAGAGGGGGCACACAGATACGCAGTATTTT
CDR3aa: CASSAPLLERGHTDTQYF

j_gene: TRBJ1-2
d_gene: -
v_gene: TRBV10-3
abundance: -
CDR3nt: TGTGCCATCAGTGCTACCATGGATGGCTACACCTTC
CDR3aa: CAISATMDGYTF

j_gene: TRBJ2-5
d_gene: -
v_gene: TRBV7-7
abundance: once
CDR3nt: TGTGCCAGCAGCAGCACCGGGGTCCCAGAGACCCAGTACTTC
CDR3aa: CASSSTGVPETQYF

j_gene: TRBJ2-7
d_gene: -
v_gene: TRBV9
abundance: -
CDR3nt: TGTGCCAGCAGTACGGACGAATCCGAGCAGTACTTC
CDR3aa: CASSTDESEQYF